This TCR beta chain was recorded in a study of shared clonotypes between healthy human individuals (TCRdb year 2020). Looking at the study overall: The cohort comprised a couple of women and a few men aged 18 to 49 years. For each donor, three plates each were used for CD4 naive and CD4 memory, two plates were used for CD8 naive, and one plate was used for CD8 memory. The study deeply sequenced blood TCR repertoires of five healthy adults to estimate repertoire size and the extent of clonotype sharing between individuals. Libraries were prepared and TCR repertoires were sequenced by different laboratories using diverse techniques, in order to increase sequencing depth and limit assay-specific biases. Per donor, leukapheresis produced somewhere between about 0.9 and 9.5 billion PBMCs. The full study reports these points: Rarefaction of sorted-subset datasets indicated incomplete sequencing despite the large sequencing depth. Clonotypes shared by all four sorted-subset donors showed higher generation probabilities than non-shared clonotypes. Pairwise subsampling indicated that sequencing depth was expected to affect the degree of clonotype sharing among donors. The genetic and exposure-history diversity represented was limited by the small number of donors. When a few donors were compared, the shared fraction of clonotypes was about 5.4% for naive CD4, less than 4% for naive CD8, roughly 2.5% for memory CD4, and around 0.37% for memory CD8. Sampling was restricted to blood, and TCR repertoires in tissue are likely to differ from TCR repertoires in blood. Naive subsets generally had larger estimated clonotype richness than memory subsets did.

A remark on this clone: Its antigen is not yet known. Base qualities are not provided; no much larger clone lies one nucleotide away.

The germline ends are 7 bases apart after V is trimmed by 2 bases and J by 3 bases. In the germline V gene (reference sequence), CDR1 corresponds to LNHDA and CDR2 to SQIVND. The CDR3 runs 13 residues from the cysteine to the phenylalanine. Only CDR3 DNA remains: 39 bases, in frame from the first base. Donors were healthy HIV-negative adults with no recently reported acute infections or vaccinations. All donors were Caucasian adults living in Nashville, Tennessee, USA. CD4+ T cells were enriched through magnetic negative selection, after which naive cells were positively selected on CD45RA and the remaining negative fraction served as the memory subset. Blood was collected by leukapheresis, and PBMCs were isolated by Ficoll-Histopaque density gradient centrifugation and then cryopreserved in liquid nitrogen vapor phase. Purity and quantity of every magnetically sorted T cell population were checked by analytical flow cytometry. Each sorted fraction had its genomic DNA isolated and then quantified by UV absorbance on a Nanodrop 2000c.

Using the deep immunoSEQ assay, TCR CDR3 regions were amplified from genomic DNA by multiplex PCR. Extracted genomic DNA from each cell subset was spread evenly across all wells of several immunoSEQ 96-well plates, with each plate serving as a replicate. Each replicate PCR for sorted subsets received around 200 ng genomic DNA, equal to about 30,000 T cell genomes. Purified libraries were measured with a Qubit 3.0 fluorometer, size-checked on a Bioanalyzer 2100, and measured again with the KAPA Library Quantification kit. A separate single-read 150-cycle Illumina NextSeq 550 flow cell was used to sequence each immunoSEQ 96-well plate. Per the source publication's procedure: Because only junctional sequences without quality scores were contained in the immunoSEQ output, filtering matching that applied to full-length reads could not be performed. To assign V/J genes and CDR3, sequences were annotated using PyIR, a Python wrapper for IgBLAST v1.9, with IMGT germline references. Reads were filtered out if the reads had weak V/J assignments (E-value above 1e-6), no CDR3, stop codons, out-of-frame junctions, or ambiguous translated residues. V3J clonotypes were defined as sequences sharing the same inferred V gene, J gene, and CDR3 amino acid sequence. The percentage overlap between two repertoires was calculated by dividing the number of shared unique clonotypes by the size of the smaller repertoire. Repertoire richness was assessed with RTK rarefaction, the Chao1 estimator, and Recon v2.1 estimates of unobserved clonotypes. Generation probabilities for all TCRbeta clonotypes obtained by the gDNA method from a handful of donors were computed using OLGA. Here the immuneACCESS table is served through TCRdb, limited to in-frame sequences with V and J called. Missing clones are a known gap in these copies; in checked studies unresolved V genes cover under half, and the rest lacks a known reason. For V, J and clone size, that table is used; D and trimming come from the DNA. This sample has roughly 1 million clones in its table, and roughly 80% of those were observed once. The ten top clones hold 1.4% to 1.5% of the sample.

The receptor's source is a man between 18 and 35 years old in good health. Sequenced material: memory CD4+ T cells sorted from blood. The cell subset or site label, read with the paper, signifies: CD45RA-negative fraction. The chain was built from TRBV19 and TRBJ2-5, with an unclear D gene assignment. The bases read TGTGCCAGTAGTATAAACCAGAAAGAGACCCAGTACTTC. It encodes CASSINQKETQYF.